The sequence of this TCR beta chain was determined in a study of cytomegalovirus exposure and HLA in healthy donors. This PCR relied on a set of 60 Vbeta primers and 13 Jbeta primers. TCRdb keeps only in-frame clones here, not all; method: immunoSEQ multiplex PCR. The sample includes under 200,000 clones, roughly 84% of them seen just once. Notes on this clone: Its specificity is unknown.

Findings and caveats of the study: Sequencing probably produced one cluster of sequence variants that were highly shared. Some TCR beta chains (approximately 180 of them) were listed as cytomegalovirus-associated. Indistinguishable V segments, including TRBV6-2 and TRBV6-3, were excluded.

Germline CDR1 and CDR2: MNHEY and SMNVEV (reference sequence). The CDR3 runs to 14 residues. The junction had 8 bases not matched to a gene; V was cut back by 6 bases and J by 5 bases. It was healthy bone marrow donors who served as donors. The TCR was taken from a man aged 18 to 29 in good health and CMV-seronegative. The chain links TRBV27 to TRBJ1-1; 8 bases line up with TRBD1. Sequencing was carried out using PBMCs. CDR3 residues: CASSLDRVETEAFF. The CDR3 nucleotides read TGTGCCAGCAGCTTGGACAGGGTGGAGACTGAAGCTTTCTTT.